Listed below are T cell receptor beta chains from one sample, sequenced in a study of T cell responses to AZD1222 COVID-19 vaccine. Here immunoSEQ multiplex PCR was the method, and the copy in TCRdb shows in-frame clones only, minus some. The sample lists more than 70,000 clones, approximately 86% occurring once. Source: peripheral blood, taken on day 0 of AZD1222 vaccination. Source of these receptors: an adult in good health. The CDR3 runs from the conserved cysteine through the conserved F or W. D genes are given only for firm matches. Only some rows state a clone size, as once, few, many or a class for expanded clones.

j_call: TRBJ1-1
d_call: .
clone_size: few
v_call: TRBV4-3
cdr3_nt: TGCGCCAGCAGCCAAGAATGGCGTGGACGCCTGGGCACTGAAGCTTTCTTT
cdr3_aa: CASSQEWRGRLGTEAFF

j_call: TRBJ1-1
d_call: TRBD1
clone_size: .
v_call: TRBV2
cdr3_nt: TGTGCCAGCAGTTCGACAGGGGACACTGAAGCTTTCTTT
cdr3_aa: CASSSTGDTEAFF

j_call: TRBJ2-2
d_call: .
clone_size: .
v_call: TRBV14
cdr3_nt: TGTGCCAGCAGCCCCCGGGGCTGGGGAGGAACCGGGGAGCTGTTTTTT
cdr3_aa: CASSPRGWGGTGELFF

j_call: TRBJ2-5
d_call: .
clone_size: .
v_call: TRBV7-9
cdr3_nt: TGTGCCCGCCGTGAGAGGGCCTGGGTAGAGACCCAGTACTTC
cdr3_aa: CARRERAWVETQYF

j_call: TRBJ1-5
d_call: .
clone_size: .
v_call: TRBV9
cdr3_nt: TGTGCCAGCAGCGTAAGGTGGCCCCAGCATTTT
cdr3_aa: CASSVRWPQHF

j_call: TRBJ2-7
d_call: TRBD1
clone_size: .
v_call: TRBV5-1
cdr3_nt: TGCGCCAGCACCCGGGACAGTACGACCTACGAGCAGTACTTC
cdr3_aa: CASTRDSTTYEQYF

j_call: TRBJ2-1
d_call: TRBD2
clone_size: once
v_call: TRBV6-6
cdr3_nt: TGTGCCAGCAGTCAGTCCCTAGCGGTGAGCTCCTACAATGAGCAGTTCTTC
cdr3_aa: CASSQSLAVSSYNEQFF

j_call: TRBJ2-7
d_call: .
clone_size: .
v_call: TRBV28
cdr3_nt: TGTGCCAGCAGCCGGGTACTTGGAACCGAGCAGTACTTC
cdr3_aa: CASSRVLGTEQYF

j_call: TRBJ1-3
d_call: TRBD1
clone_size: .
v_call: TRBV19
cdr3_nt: TGTGCCAGTAGTATCGGGACAGTCGCTGGAAACACCATATATTTT
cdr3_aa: CASSIGTVAGNTIYF

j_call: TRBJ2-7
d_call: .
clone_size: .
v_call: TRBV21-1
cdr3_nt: TGTGCCAGCAGCAAAGACCTCCCGGGACTAGGGGGACTCTACGAGCAGTACTTC
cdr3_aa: CASSKDLPGLGGLYEQYF

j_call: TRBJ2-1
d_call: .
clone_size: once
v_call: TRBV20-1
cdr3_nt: TGCAGTGCTAGTTGGGGGGCGAACAATGAGCAGTTCTTC
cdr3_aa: CSASWGANNEQFF

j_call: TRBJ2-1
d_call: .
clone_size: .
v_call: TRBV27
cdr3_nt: TGTGCCAGCAGTTTAAAAGGGAGCTCCTACAATGAGCAGTTCTTC
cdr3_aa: CASSLKGSSYNEQFF

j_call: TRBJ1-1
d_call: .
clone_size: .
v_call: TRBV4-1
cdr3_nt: TGCGCCAGCAGCACCCAACAGGGTTTCGTCACTGAAGCTTTCTTT
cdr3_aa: CASSTQQGFVTEAFF

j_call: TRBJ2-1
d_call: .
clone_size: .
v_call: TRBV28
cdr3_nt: TGTGCCATCTCTGCTAGTACGGTATTAGGCAATGAGCAGTTCTTC
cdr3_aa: CAISASTVLGNEQFF

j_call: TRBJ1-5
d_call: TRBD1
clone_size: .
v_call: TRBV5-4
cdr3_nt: TGTGCCAGCAGCTTTACACTTGGGACAGGGGAGCAGCCCCAGCATTTT
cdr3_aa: CASSFTLGTGEQPQHF

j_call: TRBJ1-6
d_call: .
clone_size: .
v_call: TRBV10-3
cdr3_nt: TGTGCCATCAGTGAAGCCGGTTCACCCCTCCACTTT
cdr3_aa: CAISEAGSPLHF

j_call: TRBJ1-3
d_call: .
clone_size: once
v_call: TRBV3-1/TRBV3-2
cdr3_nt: TGTGCCAGCAGCATAGGCGGGGTCTCAGCTGGAAACACCATATATTTT
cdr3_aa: CASSIGGVSAGNTIYF

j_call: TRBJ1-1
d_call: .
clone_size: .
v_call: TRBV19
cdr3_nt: TGTGCCAGTAGTATTCACAGGCAGAACACTGAAGCTTTCTTT
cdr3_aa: CASSIHRQNTEAFF

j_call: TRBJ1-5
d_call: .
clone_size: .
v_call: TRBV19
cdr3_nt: TGTGCCAGTAGGGCCGTTGGTCAGCCCCAGCATTTT
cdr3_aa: CASRAVGQPQHF

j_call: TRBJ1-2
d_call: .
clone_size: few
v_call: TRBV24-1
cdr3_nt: TGTGCCACCAGTGATGGGGCAGGGGCTGACTACACCTTC
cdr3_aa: CATSDGAGADYTF

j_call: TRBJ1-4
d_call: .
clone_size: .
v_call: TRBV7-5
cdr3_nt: TGTGTCAGAAGCTTAGGTACCCCCAGCCCGTCTAATGAAAAACTGTTTTTT
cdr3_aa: CVRSLGTPSPSNEKLFF

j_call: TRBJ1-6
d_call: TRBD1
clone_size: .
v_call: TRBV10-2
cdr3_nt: TGCGCCAGTACGGGACAGGGGTCTCATTCACCCCTCCACTTT
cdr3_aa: CASTGQGSHSPLHF

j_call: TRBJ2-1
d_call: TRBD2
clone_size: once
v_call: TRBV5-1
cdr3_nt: TGCGCCAGCAGTAGCGGGACTGGGGTTGAGCAGTTCTTC
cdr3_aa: CASSSGTGVEQFF

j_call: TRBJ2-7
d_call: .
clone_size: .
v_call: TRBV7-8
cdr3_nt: TGTGCCAGCAGCCTAGACAGGTTTGCCTACGAGCAGTACTTC
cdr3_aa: CASSLDRFAYEQYF

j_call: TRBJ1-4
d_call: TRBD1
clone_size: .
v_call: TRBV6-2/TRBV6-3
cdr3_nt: TGTGCCAGCAGTTCACCGCACAGGGGAGCTAATGAAAAACTGTTTTTT
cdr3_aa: CASSSPHRGANEKLFF

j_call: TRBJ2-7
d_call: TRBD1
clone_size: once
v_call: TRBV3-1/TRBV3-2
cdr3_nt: TGTGCCAGCAGCCACCATTGGGGACAGGGGGCCTACGAGCAGTACTTC
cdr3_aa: CASSHHWGQGAYEQYF

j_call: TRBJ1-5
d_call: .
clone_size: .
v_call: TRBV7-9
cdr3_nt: TGTGCCAGCAGCTTAGACAGGGTTCAGCCCCAGCATTTT
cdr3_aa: CASSLDRVQPQHF

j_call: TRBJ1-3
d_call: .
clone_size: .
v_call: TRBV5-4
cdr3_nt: TGTGCCAGCAGCCCTCATGGGGGCTTGGGAGGAAACACCATATATTTT
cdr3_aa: CASSPHGGLGGNTIYF

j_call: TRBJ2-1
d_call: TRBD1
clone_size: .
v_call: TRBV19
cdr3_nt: TGTGCCAGTGGACGACAGGGGGCTTTGGTGTACAATGAGCAGTTCTTC
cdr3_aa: CASGRQGALVYNEQFF

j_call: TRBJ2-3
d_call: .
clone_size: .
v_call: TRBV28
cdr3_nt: TGTGCCAGCAGGCCCATTGATTGGGGCGGCACAGATACGCAGTATTTT
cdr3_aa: CASRPIDWGGTDTQYF

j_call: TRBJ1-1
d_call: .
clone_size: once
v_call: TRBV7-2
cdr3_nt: TGTGCCAGCAGCTTAGCGGTCGTAGCCCGCACTGAAGCTTTCTTT
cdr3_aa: CASSLAVVARTEAFF

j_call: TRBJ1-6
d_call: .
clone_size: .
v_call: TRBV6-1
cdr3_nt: TGTGCCAGCAGTGAAGACGGGAACTATAATTCACCCCTCCACTTT
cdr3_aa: CASSEDGNYNSPLHF

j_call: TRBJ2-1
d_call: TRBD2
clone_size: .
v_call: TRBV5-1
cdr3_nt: TGCGCCAGCGCAGGGACTAGCGGCCTGGATGAGCAGTTCTTC
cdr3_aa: CASAGTSGLDEQFF

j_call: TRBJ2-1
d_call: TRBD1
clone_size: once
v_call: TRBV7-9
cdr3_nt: TGTGCCAGCAGCCCCCGGACAGGGCCCCGATACAATGAGCAGTTCTTC
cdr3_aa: CASSPRTGPRYNEQFF

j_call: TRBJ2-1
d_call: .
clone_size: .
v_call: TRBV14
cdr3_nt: TGTGCCAGCAGCCCAGGGACTTTCGTTGAGCAGTTCTTC
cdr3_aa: CASSPGTFVEQFF

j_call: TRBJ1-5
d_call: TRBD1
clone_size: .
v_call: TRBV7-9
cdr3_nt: TGTGCCAGCAGCTTATTAAAGGGGGCCTCCCCCCATCAGCCCCAGCATTTT
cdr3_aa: CASSLLKGASPHQPQHF

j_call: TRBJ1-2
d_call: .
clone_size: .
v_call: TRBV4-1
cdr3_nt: TGCGCCAGCAGTCAAGCCCATAACTATGGCTACACCTTC
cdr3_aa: CASSQAHNYGYTF

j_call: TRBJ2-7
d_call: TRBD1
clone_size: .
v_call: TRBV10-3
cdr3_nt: TGTGCCATCAGCCTTGCTGACAGGGGGCCGACCAACTACGAGCAGTACTTC
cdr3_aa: CAISLADRGPTNYEQYF

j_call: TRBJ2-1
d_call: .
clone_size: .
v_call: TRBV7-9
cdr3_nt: TGTGCCAGCAGCTTAACAGGGAATGAGCAGTTCTTC
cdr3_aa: CASSLTGNEQFF

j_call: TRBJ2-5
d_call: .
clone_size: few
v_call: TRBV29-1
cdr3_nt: TGCAGCGTTGGGGCAGGGAGCGAGACCCAGTACTTC
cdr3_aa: CSVGAGSETQYF

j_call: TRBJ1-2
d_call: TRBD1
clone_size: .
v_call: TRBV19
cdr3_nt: TGTGCCAGCAAAAACCGGGACAGGGTCGTTACTAACTATGGCTACACCTTC
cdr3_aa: CASKNRDRVVTNYGYTF

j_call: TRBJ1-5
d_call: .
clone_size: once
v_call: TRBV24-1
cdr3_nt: TGTGCCACCAGTCTCAGGGACAATCAGCCCCAGCATTTT
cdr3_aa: CATSLRDNQPQHF

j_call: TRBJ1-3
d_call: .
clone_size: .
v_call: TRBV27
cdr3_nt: TGTGCCAGCACGAGCCAGGGTGCGGGAAACACCATATATTTT
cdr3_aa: CASTSQGAGNTIYF

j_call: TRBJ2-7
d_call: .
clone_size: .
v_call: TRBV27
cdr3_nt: TGTGCCAGCAGTTTATTGGCGGGACGGGTGGAGGGCGAGCAGTACTTC
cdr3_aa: CASSLLAGRVEGEQYF

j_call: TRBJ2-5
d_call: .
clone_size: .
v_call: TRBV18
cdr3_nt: TGTGCCAGCTCCGCGACAGATCAAGAGACCCAGTACTTC
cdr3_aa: CASSATDQETQYF

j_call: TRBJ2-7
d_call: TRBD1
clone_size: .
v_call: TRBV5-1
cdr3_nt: TGCGCCAGCAGCTTGGAGGGACAGCTCTACGAGCAGTACTTC
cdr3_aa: CASSLEGQLYEQYF

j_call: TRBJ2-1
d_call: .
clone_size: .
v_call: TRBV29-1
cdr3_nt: TGCAGCCCCTCAACAGGTCGTGAGCAGTTCTTC
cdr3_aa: CSPSTGREQFF

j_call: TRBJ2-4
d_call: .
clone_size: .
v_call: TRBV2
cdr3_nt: TGTGCCAGCAGTAGGACAGACAAAAACATTCAGTACTTC
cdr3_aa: CASSRTDKNIQYF

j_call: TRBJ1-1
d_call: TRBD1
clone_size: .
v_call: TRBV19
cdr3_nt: TGTGCCAGTAGTATGGTACCAGGGGGTGAAGCTTTCTTT
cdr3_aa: CASSMVPGGEAFF

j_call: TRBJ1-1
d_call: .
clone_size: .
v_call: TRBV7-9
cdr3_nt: TGTGCCAGCAGCTTAATGGCAGGGGAAGCTTTCTTT
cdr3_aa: CASSLMAGEAFF

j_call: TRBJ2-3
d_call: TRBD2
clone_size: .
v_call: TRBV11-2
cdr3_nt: TGTGCCAGCAGCTTACGGACTAGCGGGAGTGCTCGTCCAGATACGCAGTATTTT
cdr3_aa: CASSLRTSGSARPDTQYF